This T cell receptor beta chain was profiled in a study of Ad26.COV2.S vaccination and SARS-CoV-2 variants (dated by TCRdb to 2020 to 2023). Turning to the overall study: Donors in the vaccine arm were drawn from COV1001, a multicentre, randomized, double-blind, placebo-controlled phase I-IIa trial testing Ad26.COV2.S in healthy adults. The TCR-sequenced set comprised approximately 32 samples: around 20 Ad26.COV2.S vaccine recipients, 5 placebo recipients and 8 SARS-CoV-2 convalescent individuals. Investigators remained blinded to trial group allocation during experiments and outcome assessment. Dosing of Ad26.COV2.S was intramuscular, at either 5x10^10 or 1x10^11 viral particles, delivered as one shot or as two shots spaced 56 days apart. Participants in the trial were split at random into five groups of five each, receiving low-dose or high-dose Ad26.COV2.S once or twice, or else placebo on both occasions. TCRbeta repertoire sequencing was used to assess the specificity and breadth of SARS-CoV-2-reactive T cell receptors after Ad26.COV2.S vaccination. Overall results and qualifications from the work: Higher spike-specific TCR breadth was observed in Ad26.COV2.S recipients than in placebo recipients (P = 0.0014). The study lacked the statistical power to compare responses across vaccine doses or regimens. The authors noted that the TCR breadth and depth analyses may have underestimated total T cell responses. Vaccine and placebo recipients had comparable non-spike TCR breadth, which fits with the vaccine containing only spike. After vaccination, substantial breadth of spike-specific CD8+ and CD4+ T cell responses was reported.

The immunoSEQ Assay was used to sequence TCRbeta CDR3 regions. After extraction, genomic DNA underwent amplification by bias-controlled multiplex PCR, followed by high-throughput sequencing. The published analysis was carried out like this. To quantify the absolute abundance of every unique TCRbeta CDR3 region, sequences were collapsed and filtered. T cell fraction was estimated by normalization of TCRbeta template counts to usable DNA, with usable DNA being measured through amplification of reference genes present in all nucleated cells. Repertoire TCRs were annotated as SARS-CoV-2-specific when V gene, CDR3 amino acid sequence and J gene were exactly matched to a known reactive TCR set. MIRA supplied the reference SARS-CoV-2 TCR set, which was filtered for enrichment in COVID-19-positive ImmuneCODE repertoires so that public or cross-reactive TCRs were removed. Using the MIRA antigens, annotated TCRs were further analysed by specific ORF or by position within an ORF. Breadth was defined as the number of annotated unique rearrangements divided by the total number of unique productive rearrangements, and depth was defined as the summed frequency of the annotated unique rearrangements. Two-sided Wilcoxon rank-sum tests were applied when comparing TCR breadth between groups. TCRdb obtained this table from immuneACCESS and retained in-frame rearrangements with V and J assigned. These tables miss some clones; where compared with another copy, unresolved V genes account for less than half of the shortfall, and the remainder is unexplained. V, J and clone size are taken as reported in that table, and D and trimming were inferred from the DNA itself. The sample table records just over 350,000 clones; 85% of these occur just once. The top ten clones comprise 2.5% to 3.5% of the sample.

Notes on this clone: Its antigen remains unidentified. The input lacks base qualities; no much larger clone sits a single base away.

Taken from cysteine to phenylalanine, the CDR3 has 16 residues. The read is trimmed to its CDR3 DNA, 48 bases read in frame from base 1. V was cut back by 1 base and J by 6 bases, leaving a gap of 19 bases between them. In the germline V gene (reference sequence), CDR1 corresponds to SEHNR and CDR2 to FQNEAQ. According to the study, the label for this sample's treatment or condition signals: 15 to 20 received Ad26.COV2.S at low or high dose, single or two shots; 5 received placebo; per-sample allocation not given. For vaccine and placebo recipients, repertoires were sequenced using samples collected on day 63 after the first injection. Between 29 July and 7 August 2020, Cohort 1b enrolled 25 adults aged 18-55 years at one site in Boston, USA. Ad26.COV2.S consisted of a replication-incompetent adenovirus type 26 vector by which a prefusion-stabilized SARS-CoV-2 spike protein from the original Wuhan strain was expressed.

The source was peripheral blood, collected in a trial of Ad26.COV2.S vaccine versus placebo. The sequence was collected from a person between 18 and 59 years old who received the Ad26.COV2.S COVID-19 vaccine or a placebo. The chain is made from TRBV7-9 and TRBJ2-7, and perhaps TRBD2 as D gene, on 6 matching bases. CDR3 region: CASSLGAGTVVGEQYF. The DNA sequence is TGTGCCAGCAGCTTAGGGGCGGGGACGGTGGTGGGCGAGCAGTACTTC.